Below are 6 T cell receptor beta chains sequenced from a single sample in a study of cytomegalovirus exposure and HLA in healthy donors. PCR was performed using 60 Vbeta and 13 Jbeta primers. TCRdb's table, derived via immunoSEQ multiplex PCR, lists solely in-frame clones and lacks some. The table has about 82,000 clones, around 82% seen once. Specimen: PBMCs. The source is a man between 50 and 59 years old in good health and CMV-seronegative.

The V gene is TRBV4-2, the J gene TRBJ2-7, with D perhaps matching TRBD2 (5 bases). The CDR3 length is 16 residues. Trimming removed 2 bases from V and 0 bases from J, with 14 bases in between. From germline, CDR1 is LGHNA and CDR2 YNFKEQ. CDR3 nucleotide sequence: TGTGCCAGCAGCCAATCGGGGAGCGATAGCTCCTACGAGCAGTACTTC. The encoded protein is CASSQSGSDSSYEQYF.

The chain uses TRBV7-3 and TRBJ2-3, with 9 nucleotides matching TRBD2. The CDR3 runs to 15 residues. V lost 3 bases to trimming and J lost 5 bases; unmatched junction nucleotides: 6. Germline lookup yields CDR1 SGHTA and CDR2 FQGTGA. The CDR3 DNA is TGTGCCAGCAGCTTTGGGGCGGGGGGGGGAGATACGCAGTATTTT. As protein: CASSFGAGGGDTQYF. Full variable domain (outside the CDR3, taken from reference TRBV7-3 and TRBJ2-3): GAGVSQTPSNKVTEKGKYVELRCDPISGHTALYWYRQSLGQGPEFLIYFQGTGAADDSGLPNDRFFAVRPEGSVSTLKIQRTERGDSAVYLCASSFGAGGGDTQYFGPGTRLTVL.

The chain carries TRBV11-2 and TRBJ2-7, with unresolved D. The CDR3 covers 12 residues. Trimming took off 3 bases at V and 4 bases at J, with 7 bases between the two ends. Germline V gene sequence: CDR1 SGHAT, CDR2 FQNNGV. In DNA, the CDR3 is TGTGCCAGCAGCTTCCAAACTTACGAGCAGTACTTC. This gives the protein CASSFQTYEQYF.

The J gene is TRBJ2-6, the V gene TRBV5-4; D gene ambiguous. Germline-derived CDR1 and CDR2 are SGHNT and YYREEE (reference sequence). The CDR3 consists of 14 residues. Trimming removed 3 bases at V and 4 bases at J, with 8 bases between. The CDR3 DNA reads as TGTGCCAGCAGCTCGAAACAGGGGGCCAACGTCCTGACTTTC. It translates to CASSSKQGANVLTF.

The chain employs TRBV9 and TRBJ1-5, with 7 nucleotides matching TRBD1. Germline-derived CDR1 and CDR2 are SGDLS and YYNGEE. This CDR3 contains 18 residues. V trimming: 3 bases; J trimming: 11 bases; junction bases outside the gene matches: 23. The CDR3 protein is CASSAPSDEGRGTKAQHF. As DNA, the CDR3 is TGTGCCAGCAGCGCTCCGAGCGATGAGGGCAGGGGGACCAAGGCCCAGCATTTT.

This clone has just one count. The chain is built from TRBV19 and TRBJ1-3; D remains unclear. CDR3 size: 11 residues. Trimming took 5 bases from V and 8 from J, leaving 7 bases between them. Germline lookup yields CDR1 LNHDA and CDR2 SQIVND (reference sequence). CDR3 region: CASSFLYTIYF. CDR3 sequence (DNA): TGTGCCAGTAGTTTTCTTTACACCATATATTTT. Full variable domain (outside the CDR3, taken from reference TRBV19 and TRBJ1-3): DGGITQSPKYLFRKEGQNVTLSCEQNLNHDAMYWYRQDPGQGLRLIYYSQIVNDFQKGDIAEGYSVSREKKESFPLTVTSAQKNPTAFYLCASSFLYTIYFGEGSWLTVV.